This T cell receptor beta chain was sequenced during a study of Ad26.COV2.S vaccination and SARS-CoV-2 variants. Treatment indicated: roughly 18 received Ad26.COV2.S at low or high dose, single or two shots; 5 received placebo; per-sample allocation not given. Samples came from day 63 after the first vaccine or placebo injection. Built on an Ad26 vector, the vaccine expressed Wuhan-strain SARS-CoV-2 spike. Clones were read by immunoSEQ multiplex PCR, and TCRdb kept only the in-frame ones, dropping some. There are about 350,000 clones in the sample; about 88% occur only once, and 6.4% lies in the top ten. There are 15 residues in the CDR3. The germline V gene encodes CDR1 MGHDK and CDR2 SYGVNS. V shed 1 base and J shed 0 bases, with 8 bases lying between them. Study-level results: Post-vaccination spike-specific CD8+ and CD4+ T cell responses reportedly had substantial breadth.

Remarks on this clone: Its antigen is undetermined.

The specimen comprised peripheral blood, sampled in a trial of Ad26.COV2.S vaccine versus placebo. This chain links TRBV25-1 with TRBJ2-3; D is uncertain. The receptor was isolated from a person between 18 and 59 years old who received the Ad26.COV2.S COVID-19 vaccine or a placebo. In DNA, the CDR3 is TGTGCCAGCAGTGAATCTGGTCTGAGCACAGATACGCAGTATTTT. Its protein product is CASSESGLSTDTQYF.